This TCR beta chain was profiled in a study of early T cells in non-severe SARS-CoV-2 infection. About the study: Sequenced bulk RNA came from whole blood that was unsorted, and chains were unpaired.

This clonotype has a count of ten or more. Its antigen is not known. Germline-derived CDR1 and CDR2 are LNHNV and YYDKDF (reference sequence). Trimming cost V 5 bases and J 5 bases; bases outside gene matches: 7. This CDR3 has 15 amino acids. Whole-study findings and limits: The study's VDJdb matching favored anti-spike CD8 responses and missed private and CD4 specificities.

As part of library construction, unique molecular identifiers were attached to individual cDNA molecules. TCRdb re-called the 5' RACE reads through MiXCR, storing one row per CDR3 protein. The sample shows approximately 50,000 distinct CDR3 sequences, roughly 8.2% of them seen only once. The specimen was whole blood. The rearrangement uses TRBV15 and TRBJ2-1; 9 bases map to TRBD1. This receptor was taken from an adult who was a healthcare worker with PCR-confirmed SARS-CoV-2 infection or an uninfected control (not recorded which). The CDR3 here is CATSPRTGVDNEQFF. Written as DNA, the CDR3 is TGTGCCACCAGCCCTCGGACAGGGGTCGACAATGAGCAGTTCTTC.